Shown below are 20 T cell receptor beta chains from a single sample sequenced in a study of T cells in Graves' hyperthyroidism and ophthalmopathy. Authors of the study amplified TCR beta CDR3 regions from RNA transcripts. TCR CDR3 underwent first-round RT-PCR with the HTBI primer set. MiXCR, run by TCRdb on the multiplex PCR reads, gives a single entry per CDR3 protein. The sample holds approximately 210,000 distinct CDR3 sequences, roughly 18% seen once. Sequencing used blood. The receptors were gathered from a man aged 50 to 60 with Graves' hyperthyroidism.

As to this clonotype: This may come from a read error, since a much larger clone is one base off. V gene TRBV12-3 or TRBV12-4 combines with J gene TRBJ2-7; TRBD2 is a possible D gene (6 bases). V was cut by 5 bases and J by 4 bases, with 21 bases left in between. The CDR3 runs to 16 residues. CDR3 sequence: CASSLGIAGGRYEQYF. CDR3 bases: TGTGCCAGCAGTCTTGGGATAGCCGGGGGTAGGTACGAGCAGTACTTC.

This clonotype was seen at least ten times. The CDR3 protein is CASSHLQGGNYGYTF. CDR3 DNA sequence: TGCGCCAGCAGCCATCTTCAAGGGGGGAACTATGGCTACACCTTC. This chain links TRBV4-1 with TRBJ1-2, with D perhaps TRBD1 (6 bases). V was shortened by 3 bases and J by 2 bases, with 13 bases between the two germline ends. The CDR3 covers 15 residues. The germline V gene has CDR1 MGHRA and CDR2 YSYEKL.

The chain carries TRBV28 and TRBJ2-7; maybe TRBD1 (6 bases). V was pared by 4 bases and J by 0 bases, with 10 bases between. The CDR3 length is 14 residues. Germline-derived CDR1 and CDR2 are MDHEN and SYDVKM. The CDR3 nucleotides read TGTGCCAGCAGTTACGGGACATACTCCTACGAGCAGTACTTC. Amino acids: CASSYGTYSYEQYF.

This clonotype was seen ten or more times. The chain employs TRBV6-1 and TRBJ2-1, with D maybe TRBD1 (6 bases). The CDR3 runs to 15 residues. The V end lost 6 bases, the J end lost 5 bases, and 17 bases lay between the germline ends. Germline CDR1 MNHNS, CDR2 SASEGT. The DNA of the CDR3 is TGTGCCAGCAGCGTACAGGGTCCTTATAACAATGAGCAGTTCTTC. Residues: CASSVQGPYNNEQFF.

This clonotype turned up a few times. Compared with germline, one end of the junction differs, possibly owing to a read error. The chain employs TRBV7-6 and TRBJ2-1, with D possibly TRBD1 on 5 matching bases. CDR3 length equals 14 residues. In germline, CDR1 is SGHVS, CDR2 FNYEAQ. In DNA form, the CDR3 reads TGTGCCGGCAGCTTATTCTTTAGGGGTAATGAGCAGTTCTTC. Translation gives CAGSLFFRGNEQFF.

This clonotype was picked up one time. A junction end diverges from the germline sequence, so it may reflect a read error. The chain joins TRBV12-3 or TRBV12-4 to TRBJ2-3; D not resolved. The CDR3 spans 15 residues. Here the CDR3 reads CASGLDHSSTDTQYF. In nucleotides, the CDR3 is TGTGCCAGCGGTTTAGACCATTCTAGCACAGATACGCAGTATTTT.

The rearrangement links TRBV6-1 to TRBJ2-1, with TRBD2 as a possible D gene (5 bases). V was shortened by 7 bases and J by 3 bases, with 7 bases between the two germline ends. Germline CDR1 reads MNHNS; CDR2 reads SASEGT. The CDR3 is made up of 12 amino acids. The CDR3 DNA reads as TGTGCCAGCACTCGGGACTACAATGAGCAGTTCTTC. Its translation: CASTRDYNEQFF.

The rearrangement links TRBV14 to TRBJ1-1; no clear D gene. With 0 bases removed from V and 1 base from J, the gap between germline ends came to 9 bases. Germline V CDR1 and CDR2: SGHDN, FVKESK. The CDR3 runs to 15 residues. CDR3 in DNA: TGTGCCAGCAGCCAAGATCTGCCTGGGAACACTGAAGCTTTCTTT. The encoded protein is CASSQDLPGNTEAFF.

This clonotype appeared many times. The chain uses TRBV11-2 and TRBJ2-1, with D unresolved. Deletions cut 0 bases from V and 8 bases from J, with 14 bases between. The CDR3 extends over 15 amino acids. Germline lookup yields CDR1 SGHAT and CDR2 FQNNGV. The CDR3 coding sequence is TGTGCCAGCAGCTTAGATGCTGAAGGTGGCGATGAGCAGTTCTTC. This sequence encodes CASSLDAEGGDEQFF.

With respect to this clonotype: Just one base apart from a much larger clone, this may be a read error. The genes are TRBV20-1 and TRBJ2-2; D unresolved. Between the trimmed V and J ends, which lost 0 bases and 5 bases, there was a span of 16 bases. The germline V gene encodes CDR1 DFQATT and CDR2 SNEGSKA (reference sequence). CDR3 length: 16 residues. CDR3 residues: CSARERNYYQTGELFF. CDR3 DNA sequence: TGCAGTGCTAGAGAAAGGAACTACTATCAAACCGGGGAGCTGTTTTTT.

This clonotype was counted only a few times. This sequence joins TRBV12-3 or TRBV12-4 and TRBJ1-6; D may be TRBD1 (5 bases). With 1 base removed from V and 5 bases from J, the gap between germline ends came to 15 bases. The CDR3 covers 17 residues. In nucleotides, the CDR3 is TGTGCCAGCAGTTTAGGGCGGGTGACAGCTAATAATTCACCCCTCCACTTT. Translated: CASSLGRVTANNSPLHF.

The V gene is TRBV3-1, the J gene TRBJ2-1; the match to TRBD2 covers 12 bases. This CDR3 is built from 18 residues. J lost 5 bases, V lost 1 base, and 9 bases had no gene match. Per the germline V gene, CDR1 is LGHDT and CDR2 is YNNKEL (reference sequence). DNA of the CDR3: TGTGCCAGCAGCCAAGGGCTAGCGGGAGGGCCTAATCACAATGAGCAGTTCTTC. This codes for CASSQGLAGGPNHNEQFF.

The V and J genes are TRBV28 and TRBJ1-4, with 8 bases that match TRBD1. With V trimmed by 5 bases and J by 6 bases, 8 bases remained unmatched. This CDR3 is 15 amino acids long. Germline CDR1 reads MDHEN; CDR2 reads SYDVKM. CDR3 loop: CASSPYRGKDEKLFF. The DNA of the CDR3 is TGTGCCAGCAGTCCTTACAGGGGGAAGGATGAAAAACTGTTTTTT.

The chain has TRBV2 and TRBJ1-2; D might be TRBD1 (6 bases). This CDR3 spans 15 amino acids. Germline V CDR1 and CDR2: SNHLY, FYNNEI. The V and J ends lost 5 bases and 8 bases respectively, with 21 bases between them. The DNA of the CDR3 is TGTGCCAGCAGTTCCCAGGGGCCAACCAGCGGGGGCTACACCTTC. Its protein is CASSSQGPTSGGYTF. Full variable domain (missing parts from reference TRBV2 and TRBJ1-2): EPEVTQTPSHQVTQMGQEVILRCVPISNHLYFYWYRQILGQKVEFLVSFYNNEISEKSEIFDDQFSVERPDGSNFTLKIRSTKLEDSAMYFCASSSQGPTSGGYTFGSGTRLTVV.

This sequence joins TRBV19 and TRBJ1-6; D ambiguous. Germline V gene sequence: CDR1 LNHDA, CDR2 SQIVND (reference sequence). Trimming shortened V by 4 bases and J by 13 bases, and 11 bases separated the two germline ends. The CDR3 spans 12 residues. The CDR3 coding sequence is TGTGCCAGTAGTACAGCGCGGTCGCCCCTCCACTTT. It is translated as CASSTARSPLHF.

This clonotype was observed a few times. The V gene is TRBV6-2 or TRBV6-3, the J gene TRBJ2-2; D unresolved. Germline V gene sequence: CDR1 MNHEY, CDR2 SVGEGT. The V gene lost 2 bases and the J gene lost 1 base, with 14 bases spanning the gap. This CDR3 contains 17 residues. The DNA of the CDR3 is TGTGCCAGCAGTTACAATTTGTACACGGTGAACACCGGGGAGCTGTTTTTT. This translates into CASSYNLYTVNTGELFF.

The rearrangement uses TRBV5-1 and TRBJ2-1; TRBD2 is a possible D gene (6 bases). This CDR3 is built from 15 residues. Germline V lookup: CDR1 SGHRS, CDR2 YFSETQ. The ends were cut back, 0 bases at V and 4 bases at J, with 11 bases in the middle. The CDR3 coding sequence is TGCGCCAGCAGCTTGGTTTCCAGCGGGTACAATGAGCAGTTCTTC. Protein: CASSLVSSGYNEQFF.

This clonotype was counted at least ten times. The chain carries TRBV3-1 and TRBJ1-5; D not resolved. V lost 5 bases and J lost 5, with 7 bases in between. This CDR3 is built from 12 residues. Germline V gene data show CDR1 as LGHDT and CDR2 as YNNKEL (reference sequence). CDR3 region: CASSFTDQPQHF. For the CDR3, the DNA is TGTGCCAGCAGCTTCACGGATCAGCCCCAGCATTTT. The full variable domain, in which reference TRBV3-1 and TRBJ1-5 provide the parts outside the CDR3, is DTAVSQTPKYLVTQMGNDKSIKCEQNLGHDTMYWYKQDSKKFLKIMFSYNNKELIINETVPNRFSPKSPDKAHLNLHINSLELGDSAVYFCASSFTDQPQHFGDGTRLSIL.

With regard to this clonotype: Given a much more abundant clone one base away, this may be a read error. The V and J genes are TRBV3-2 and TRBJ2-3; no check of the table's D call, TRBD2, against the DNA was made. TRBV3-2 is flagged as a pseudogene. The CDR3 is made up of 16 amino acids. For the CDR3, the DNA is TGTGCCGGCAGCCCCTCGGGAGCGGGAGTTCCAGATACGCAGTATTTT. Translating it yields CAGSPSGAGVPDTQYF.

This clonotype was seen once. This chain connects TRBV5-5 to TRBJ2-1; D is uncertain. CDR3 length equals 11 residues. The germline V gene has CDR1 SGHKS and CDR2 YYEKEE (reference sequence). Between the trimmed V and J ends, which lost 1 base and 10 bases, there was a span of 6 bases. CDR3 sequence: CASSLLVEQFF. CDR3 nucleotides: TGTGCCAGCAGCTTGCTTGTCGAGCAGTTCTTC.